This TCR beta chain came from a study of blood T cell repertoires in COVID-19. In the study overall: Whether acute or convalescent, the COVID-19 samples came from the United States, Italy and Spain.

This clone was counted between two and nine times. Other DNA sequences from this sample encode an identical CDR3 as well. Looked up from germline, CDR1 is MNHEY and CDR2 is SMNVEV (reference sequence). The V and J ends lost 8 bases and 4 bases, in that order; junction bases with no gene match: 5. CDR3 length equals 13 residues. Two consecutive negative NP/OP PCR tests, clearance, or resolved symptoms defined Cohort 3 recovery. Authors' analysis steps: Counts of nucleated cells, estimated from reference gene primer amplification, were obtained. Profiling relied on immunoSEQ multiplex PCR, and the TCRdb table lists in-frame clones only, not all of them. V, J and clone size reflect that table, while D and trimming were determined from the DNA. Of around 140,000 clones in the sample, 80% to 90% were seen once.

The sequence came from a middle-aged man who had recovered from COVID-19. Source material: PBMCs or T cells enriched from blood (not recorded which). The gene calls are TRBV27 and TRBJ2-1, with 7 bases matching TRBD1. CDR3 in amino acids: CASSRTGYNEQFF. The DNA of the CDR3 is TGTGCCAGCTCGCGGACAGGTTACAATGAGCAGTTCTTC.